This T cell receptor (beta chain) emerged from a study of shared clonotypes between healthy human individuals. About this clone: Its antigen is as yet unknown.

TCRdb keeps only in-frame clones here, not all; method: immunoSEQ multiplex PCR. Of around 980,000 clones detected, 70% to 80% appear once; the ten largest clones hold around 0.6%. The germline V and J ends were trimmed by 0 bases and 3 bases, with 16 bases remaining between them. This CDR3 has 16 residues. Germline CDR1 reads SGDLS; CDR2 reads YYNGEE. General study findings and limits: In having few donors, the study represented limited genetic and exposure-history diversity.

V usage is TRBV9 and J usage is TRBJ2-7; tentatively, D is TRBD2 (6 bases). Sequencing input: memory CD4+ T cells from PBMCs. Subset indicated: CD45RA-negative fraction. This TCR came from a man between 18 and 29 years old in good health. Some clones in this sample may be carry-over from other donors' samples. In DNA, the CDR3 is TGTGCCAGCAGCGTAGGAGTAGGCGGGACGGTCTACGAGCAGTACTTC. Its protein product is CASSVGVGGTVYEQYF.